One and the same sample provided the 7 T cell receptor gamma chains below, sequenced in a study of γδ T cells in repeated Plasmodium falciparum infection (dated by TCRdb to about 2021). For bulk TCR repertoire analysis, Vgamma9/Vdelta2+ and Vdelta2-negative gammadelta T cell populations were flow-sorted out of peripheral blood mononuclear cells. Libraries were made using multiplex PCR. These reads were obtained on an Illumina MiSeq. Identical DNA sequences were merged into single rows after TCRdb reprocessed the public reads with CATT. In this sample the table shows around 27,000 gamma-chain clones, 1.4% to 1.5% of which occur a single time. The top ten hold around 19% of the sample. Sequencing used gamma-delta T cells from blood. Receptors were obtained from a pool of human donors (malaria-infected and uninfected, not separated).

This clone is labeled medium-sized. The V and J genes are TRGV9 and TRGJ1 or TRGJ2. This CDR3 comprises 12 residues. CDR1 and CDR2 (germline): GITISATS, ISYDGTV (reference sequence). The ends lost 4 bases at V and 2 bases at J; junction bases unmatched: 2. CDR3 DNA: TGTGCCTTGTGGGAAGATTATTATAAGAAACTCTTT. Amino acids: CALWEDYYKKLF.

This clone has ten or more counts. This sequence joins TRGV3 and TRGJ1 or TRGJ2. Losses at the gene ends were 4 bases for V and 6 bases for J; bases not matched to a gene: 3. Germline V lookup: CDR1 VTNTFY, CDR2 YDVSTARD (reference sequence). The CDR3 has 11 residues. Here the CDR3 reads CATWEAYKKLF. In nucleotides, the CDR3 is TGTGCCACCTGGGAAGCTTATAAGAAACTCTTT.

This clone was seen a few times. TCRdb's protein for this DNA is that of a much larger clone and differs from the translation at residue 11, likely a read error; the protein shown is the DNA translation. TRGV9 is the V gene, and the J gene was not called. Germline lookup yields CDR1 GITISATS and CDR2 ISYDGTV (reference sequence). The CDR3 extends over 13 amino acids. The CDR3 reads CALWEVPSYKRLF. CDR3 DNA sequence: TGTGCCTTGTGGGAGGTGCCGAGTTATAAGAGACTCTTT.

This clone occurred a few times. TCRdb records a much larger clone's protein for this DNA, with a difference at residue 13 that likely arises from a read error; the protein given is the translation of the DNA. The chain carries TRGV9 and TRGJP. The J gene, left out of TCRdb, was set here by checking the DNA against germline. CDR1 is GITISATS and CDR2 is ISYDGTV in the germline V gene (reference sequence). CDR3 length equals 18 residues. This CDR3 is CALWEAQTPRLGRKIKVF. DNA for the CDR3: TGTGCCTTGTGGGAGGCCCAAACACCCCGGTTGGGCAGAAAAATCAAGGTATTT.

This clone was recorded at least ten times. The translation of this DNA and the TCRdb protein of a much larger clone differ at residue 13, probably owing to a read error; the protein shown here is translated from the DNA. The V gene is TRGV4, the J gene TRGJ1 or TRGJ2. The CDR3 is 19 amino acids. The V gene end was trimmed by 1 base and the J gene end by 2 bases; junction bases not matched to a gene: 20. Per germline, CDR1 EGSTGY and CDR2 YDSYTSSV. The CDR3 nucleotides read TGTGCCACCTGGGATGGACTAGAGTGGATGCACGATTATTATTATAAGAAACTCTTT. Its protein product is CATWDGLEWMHDYYYKKLF.

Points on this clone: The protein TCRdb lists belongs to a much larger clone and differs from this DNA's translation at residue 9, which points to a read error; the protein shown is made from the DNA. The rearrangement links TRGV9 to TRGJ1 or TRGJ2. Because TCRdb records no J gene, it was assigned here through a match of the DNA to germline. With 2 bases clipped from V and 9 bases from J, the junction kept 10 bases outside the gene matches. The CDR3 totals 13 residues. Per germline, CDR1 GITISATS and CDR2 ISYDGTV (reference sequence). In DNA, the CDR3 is TGTGCCTTGTGGGAGGCGGCACATTGTAAGAAACTCTTT. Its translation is CALWEAAHCKKLF.

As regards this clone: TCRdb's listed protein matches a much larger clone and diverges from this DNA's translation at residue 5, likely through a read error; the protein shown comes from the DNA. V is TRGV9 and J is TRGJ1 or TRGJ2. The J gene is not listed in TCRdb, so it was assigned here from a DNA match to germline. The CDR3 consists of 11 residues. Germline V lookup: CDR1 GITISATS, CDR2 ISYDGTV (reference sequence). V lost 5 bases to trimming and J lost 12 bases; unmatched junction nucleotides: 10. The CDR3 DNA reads TGTGCCTTGTGGGCGCAAAAAGTGAAACTCTTT. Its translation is CALWAQKVKLF.